Below, 9 T cell receptor beta chains from the same sample are listed, as sequenced in a study of T cell repertoires in cytomegalovirus infection. The antigens of these receptors remain unknown. TCRdb re-called the reads through MiXCR, storing one row per CDR3 protein. The table has roughly 700,000 distinct CDR3 sequences, roughly 36% seen once. Source: cultured PBMCs, taken from culture after CMV antigen stimulation. The origin of the receptors is a human donor in good health (CMV status not recorded). Some clones in this sample may be carry-over from other donors' samples.

This clonotype was picked up a small number of times. The chain joins TRBV10-3 to TRBJ1-3, with TRBD1 as a possible D gene (6 bases). The germline V gene has CDR1 ENHRY and CDR2 SYGVKD. The CDR3 runs 14 residues. The germline V and J ends were trimmed by 8 bases and 6 bases, with 17 bases remaining between them. The CDR3 nucleotides are TGTGCCATCGCATCCGGACAGTCGGCAAACACCATATATTTT. Translation: CAIASGQSANTIYF.

The rearrangement joins TRBV29-1 to TRBJ1-1; no definite D call. The V and J ends lost 4 bases and 7 bases respectively, with 16 bases between them. The CDR3 spans 13 residues. Germline V CDR1 and CDR2: SQVTM, ANQGSEA. The CDR3 reads CSVVSGFRGEAFF. The CDR3 region has the DNA TGCAGCGTTGTTTCCGGGTTTCGGGGTGAAGCTTTCTTT. The complete variable domain, with remaining parts taken from reference TRBV29-1 and TRBJ1-1, reads SAVISQKPSRDICQRGTSLTIQCQVDSQVTMMFWYRQQPGQSLTLIATANQGSEATYESGFVIDKFPISRPNLTFSTLTVSNMSPEDSSIYLCSVVSGFRGEAFFGQGTRLTVV.

The gene calls are TRBV6-1 and TRBJ1-2; possible D gene TRBD1, 6 bases. Germline CDR1 and CDR2: MNHNS and SASEGT. V lost 6 bases to trimming and J lost 2 bases, with 10 bases between them. This CDR3 is built from 13 residues. The CDR3: CASRRDTNYGYTF. CDR3 DNA: TGTGCCAGCAGACGGGACACAAACTATGGCTACACCTTC.

In its sample, this clonotype was seen a few times. The CDR3 coding sequence is TGTGCCAGCAGCTTGCCAGGGCCACTTCAAGAGACCCAGTACTTC. Translated, it gives CASSLPGPLQETQYF. J is TRBJ2-5 and V is TRBV5-4, with D possibly TRBD1 on 5 matching bases. Germline V CDR1 and CDR2: SGHNT, YYREEE (reference sequence). The CDR3 has 15 residues. The ends were cut back, 1 base at V and 2 bases at J, with 12 bases in the middle. The entire variable domain, with the rest obtained from reference TRBV5-4 and TRBJ2-5, is as follows: ETGVTQSPTHLIKTRGQQVTLRCSSQSGHNTVSWYQQALGQGPQFIFQYYREEENGRGNFPPRFSGLQFPNYSSELNVNALELDDSALYLCASSLPGPLQETQYFGPGTRLLVL.

The CDR3 sequence is CASSHELARDSEQFF. The CDR3 DNA follows: TGTGCCAGCAGCCACGAACTAGCCAGGGATAGTGAGCAGTTCTTC. V and J are TRBV4-2 and TRBJ2-1; TRBD2 is a possible D gene (6 bases). The ends were cut back, 3 bases at V and 9 bases at J, with 18 bases in the middle. The germline gives CDR1 LGHNA, CDR2 YNFKEQ. The CDR3 is 15 amino acids.

J is TRBJ2-1 and V is TRBV6-8; the match to TRBD1 covers 7 bases. With 7 bases clipped from V and 8 bases from J, the junction kept 8 bases outside the gene matches. Germline loops: CDR1 MNHGY, CDR2 SAAAGT. There are 13 residues in the CDR3. CDR3 sequence: CASIMTGIYEQFF. The CDR3 coding sequence is TGTGCCAGCATTATGACAGGGATCTATGAGCAGTTCTTC.

The chain carries TRBV7-6 and TRBJ1-2, with 10 bases matching TRBD1. Germline CDR1 SGHVS, CDR2 FNYEAQ. V lost 2 bases and J lost 8; bases outside the gene matches: 8. CDR3 length equals 15 residues. The CDR3 protein is CASSLPLGQGEGYTF. CDR3 sequence (DNA): TGTGCCAGCAGCTTACCGCTCGGACAGGGGGAAGGCTACACCTTC.

The chain links TRBV20-1 to TRBJ2-5; perhaps TRBD2 as D (6 bases). There are 16 residues in the CDR3. Trimming removed 0 bases from V and 3 bases from J, with 17 bases in between. Germline CDR1 and CDR2: DFQATT and SNEGSKA (reference sequence). The CDR3 nucleotides are TGCAGTGCTAGAGATCAGGGTCTAGCGCTGGAAGAGACCCAGTACTTC. Translating gives CSARDQGLALEETQYF.

The chain combines TRBV6-2 or TRBV6-3 with TRBJ2-3; TRBD2 matches 7 bases. The length of the CDR3 is 14 residues. V was pared by 6 bases and J by 3 bases, with 6 bases of the junction left unmatched. Germline V gives CDR1 MNHEY, CDR2 SVGEGT. The chain's CDR3 is CASSKGRETDTQYF. For the CDR3, the DNA is TGTGCCAGCAGCAAAGGGAGGGAAACAGATACGCAGTATTTT.